Shown below are 26 T cell receptor beta chains from a single sample sequenced in a study of Tregs in tolerant kidney transplant recipients. The nonmyeloablative bone marrow transplants came from related graft donors, with transient mixed chimerism. The data were produced by immunoSEQ multiplex PCR, yet TCRdb's version contains in-frame clones alone and is incomplete. The table lists 25,000 or so clones. The sample here was CD4+ T cells from blood (PBMCs), taken 6 months after the transplant. Receptors originate from a human patient who received a combined kidney and bone marrow transplant. The graft donor may be the source of some T cells.

In regard to this clone: Read coverage stops 3 residues before the CDR3 terminus; the germline J gene supplies the remainder. This chain links TRBV13 with TRBJ2-3; TRBD2 aligns across 10 bases. The germline V gene encodes CDR1 PRHDT and CDR2 FYEKMQ (reference sequence). Trimming took 5 bases from V and 1 from J; bases not matched to a gene: 12. This CDR3 comprises 18 residues. The CDR3 bases that were read are TGTGCCAGCAGCCCCCAGCGGGGGGGCCTTAGACGCACAGATACG. Translated: CASSPQRGGLRRTDT. The entire CDR3 protein reads CASSPQRGGLRRTDTQYF.

As concerns this clone: Read data end 3 residues before the CDR3 end; the end is taken from the germline J gene. The rearrangement joins TRBV7-6 to TRBJ2-1; TRBD2 matches at 11 bases. The CDR3 has 16 amino acids. The trim removed 4 bases at V and 6 bases at J, leaving 8 bases unmatched. Germline values: CDR1 SGHVS, CDR2 FNYEAQ. The sequenced CDR3 bases are TGTGCCAGCAGCTCTGCTAGTGGGACTAGCGGCAATGAG. It encodes CASSSASGTSGNE. The whole CDR3 sequence is CASSSASGTSGNEQFF.

As regards this clone: The read ends 3 residues early relative to the CDR3; the germline J gene fills the gap. The chain carries TRBV6-2 or TRBV6-3 and TRBJ2-2; perhaps TRBD1 as D (6 bases). With 7 bases removed from V and 8 bases from J, the gap between germline ends came to 8 bases. This CDR3 contains 11 residues. CDR1 MNHEY and CDR2 SVGEGT come from the germline V gene. The sequenced CDR3 bases are TGTGCCAGCAACCAGGGGGGGGAG. This codes for CASNQGGE. The complete CDR3 protein is CASNQGGELFF.

As regards this clone: The CDR3 is cut off 3 residues early in the read; its end comes from the germline J gene. The chain is built from TRBV6-4 and TRBJ1-2; D perhaps matches TRBD1 (5 bases). The CDR3 contains 16 residues. Trimming cost V 1 base and J 0 bases, with 12 bases left between them. CDR1 and CDR2 (germline): MRHNA, SNTAGT. The part of the CDR3 DNA that was read is TGTGCCAGCAGTGACTTACTGGGGCAAGCTAACTATGGC. It yields the protein CASSDLLGQANYG. The entire CDR3 is CASSDLLGQANYGYTF.

Comment on this clone: The read is 3 residues too short to cover the CDR3 end, so that end is filled in from the germline J gene. This chain links TRBV18 with TRBJ1-5; 12 positions agree with TRBD1. J lost 7 bases, V lost 4 bases, and 8 bases had no gene match. The germline V gene has CDR1 KGHSH and CDR2 LQKENI. CDR3 length: 16 residues. Incomplete CDR3 DNA: TGTGCCAGCTCACTCCCCGGGACAGGGGGCCGCCAGCCC. Encoded protein: CASSLPGTGGRQP. In full, the CDR3 is CASSLPGTGGRQPQHF.

For this clone: The DNA ends 3 residues before the CDR3 does, and the rest of the CDR3 is filled in from the germline J gene. This rearrangement joins TRBV19 to TRBJ1-2; weak D call: TRBD1 (5 bases). CDR1 LNHDA and CDR2 SQIVND come from the germline V gene (reference sequence). The CDR3 is 13 amino acids. The sequenced CDR3 bases are TGTGCCACCCTGAGACGGGGGGGAGAAGGC. The encoded protein is CATLRRGGEG. The entire CDR3 protein reads CATLRRGGEGYTF.

Concerning this clone: From the germline J gene comes the end of the CDR3, since the read stops 3 residues before it. The gene calls are TRBV5-1 and TRBJ2-3; D unclear. Germline V gene data show CDR1 as SGHRS and CDR2 as YFSETQ. The CDR3 has 11 amino acids. The V and J ends lost 2 bases and 5 bases respectively, with 3 bases between them. CDR3 sequence reads: CASSFRDTQYF. The DNA read from the CDR3 is TGCGCCAGCAGCTTTAGAGATACG.

A word on this clone: The CDR3 goes on 3 residues after the read ends, and that part is filled in from the germline J gene. The chain couples TRBV6-4 to TRBJ2-3, with D perhaps TRBD2 (5 bases). The length of the CDR3 is 14 residues. Germline V gives CDR1 MRHNA, CDR2 SNTAGT. V lost 5 bases and J 6 bases, leaving 15 bases between the germline ends. CDR3 protein: CASSNTPSGDTQYF. The CDR3 DNA, read in part, is TGTGCCAGCAGTAACACGCCTTCGGGGGATACG.

Concerning this clone: The read ends 3 residues shy of where the CDR3 ends; the end is completed using the germline J gene. The rearrangement links TRBV5-6 to TRBJ2-7, with 9 bases fitting TRBD1. Germline CDR1 SGHDT, CDR2 YYEEEE. V was pared by 3 bases and J by 6 bases, with 7 bases of the junction left unmatched. The CDR3 sequence is 14 residues long. The CDR3 DNA, read in part, is TGTGCCAGCAGCTCTGGGACAGGGTCTGGCGAG. Encoded protein: CASSSGTGSGE. The full CDR3 reads CASSSGTGSGEQYF.

A remark on this clone: The read finishes 3 residues shy of the CDR3 end, and the germline J gene is used to complete it. The chain joins TRBV2 to TRBJ1-4; a weak D match, TRBD1 (6 bases). From germline, CDR1 is SNHLY and CDR2 FYNNEI. Trimming took off 6 bases at V and 4 bases at J, with 12 bases between the two ends. The CDR3 is made up of 14 amino acids. The CDR3 sequence: CASRDGQYNEKLFF. The DNA read from the CDR3 is TGTGCCAGCAGGGACGGACAGTATAATGAAAAA.

Worth noting for this clone: The sequenced fragment ends 3 residues before the CDR3 boundary, so the rest is inferred from the germline J gene. The chain combines TRBV7-9 with TRBJ1-4; possibly TRBD1 for D (6 bases). Trimming removed 3 bases at V and 1 base at J, with 9 bases between. Looked up from germline, CDR1 is SEHNR and CDR2 is FQNEAQ (reference sequence). This CDR3 comprises 15 residues. CDR3 residues: CASSFQQGTNEKLFF. The DNA read from the CDR3 is TGTGCCAGCAGCTTCCAACAGGGAACTAATGAAAAA.

In the case of this clone: The read comes to an end 3 residues before the CDR3 does, leaving the germline J gene to fill in the end. The gene calls are TRBV28 and TRBJ1-1, with D perhaps matching TRBD1 (6 bases). Trimming pared 3 bases from V and 7 bases from J, leaving 15 bases between. CDR3 length: 14 residues. The germline V gene encodes CDR1 MDHEN and CDR2 SYDVKM. CDR3 bases read: TGTGCCAGCAGTTTGCTACGGGGACAAGTTGAA. The encoded protein is CASSLLRGQVE. The whole CDR3 sequence reads CASSLLRGQVEAFF.

Comment on this clone: The CDR3 extends 3 residues past the end of the read, so its final part is completed from the germline J gene. The chain combines TRBV5-1 with TRBJ2-2; maybe TRBD2 (5 bases). The germline gives CDR1 SGHRS, CDR2 YFSETQ. CDR3 length: 16 amino acids. Trimming cost V 0 bases and J 4 bases, with 13 bases left between them. The part of the CDR3 DNA that was read is TGCGCCAGCAGCTTGGAATGGCTAGCCAGCACCGGGGAG. Protein: CASSLEWLASTGE. The CDR3 in its entirety is CASSLEWLASTGELFF.

Worth noting for this clone: The CDR3 end is not reached by the read, which stops 3 residues before it; the germline J gene fills it in. The V call is TRBV20-1, the J call TRBJ2-5, with 12 bases that match TRBD1. V dropped 6 bases and J dropped 1; count of bases not matched to a gene: 3. Germline values: CDR1 DFQATT, CDR2 SNEGSKA (reference sequence). The length of the CDR3 is 14 residues. CDR3 bases read: TGCAGTGCGCGGGACAGGGGGCCCCAAGAGACC. As protein: CSARDRGPQET. The entire CDR3 protein is CSARDRGPQETQYF.

To note about this clone: The read finishes 3 residues shy of the CDR3 end, and the germline J gene is used to complete it. The rearrangement uses TRBV2 and TRBJ2-7; 7 bases fit TRBD1. The V and J ends lost 6 bases and 2 bases, in that order; junction bases with no gene match: 10. CDR1 is SNHLY and CDR2 is FYNNEI in the germline V gene. The CDR3 runs 15 residues. CDR3 DNA, as far as it was read: TGTGCCAGCAGCCAAGGGGGCGGGTTCACCTACGAG. Its translation is CASSQGGGFTYE. The complete CDR3 protein is CASSQGGGFTYEQYF.

Note on this clone: The read ends 3 residues before the CDR3 terminus; that terminus is restored from the germline J gene. The genes are TRBV5-1 and TRBJ1-4; perhaps TRBD1 as D (6 bases). This CDR3 is built from 16 residues. V lost 2 bases to trimming and J lost 6 bases, with 17 bases between them. Germline CDR1 is SGHRS and CDR2 is YFSETQ. The CDR3 spells CASSLPTGYSDEKLFF. The part of the CDR3 DNA that was read is TGCGCCAGCAGCTTACCCACAGGGTATTCGGATGAAAAA.

With respect to this clone: The missing CDR3 end, 3 residues past where the read stops, is filled in from the germline J gene. This chain joins TRBV11-2 and TRBJ2-3, with a weak D call TRBD2 (6 bases). The germline V gene encodes CDR1 SGHAT and CDR2 FQNNGV. This CDR3 region has 13 residues. Trimming shortened V by 8 bases and J by 6 bases, and 15 bases separated the two germline ends. The DNA read from the CDR3 is TGTGCCAGCCGCTCACTAGCAACGGATACG. Translating it yields CASRSLATDT. The CDR3 in full is CASRSLATDTQYF.

For this clone: The read ends 3 residues shy of where the CDR3 ends; the end is completed using the germline J gene. The chain recombines TRBV10-1 with TRBJ1-2; D is undetermined. Germline V CDR1 and CDR2: WNHNN, SYGVQD (reference sequence). The CDR3 has 16 amino acids. CDR3 sequence reads: CASSGPSGSNDNEYTF. The covered CDR3 bases are TGCGCCAGCAGTGGGCCTAGCGGGAGTAACGACAATGAG.

For this clone: The DNA ends 3 residues before the CDR3 does, and the rest of the CDR3 is filled in from the germline J gene. The chain joins TRBV19 to TRBJ2-3; the match to TRBD2 covers 14 bases. From germline, CDR1 is LNHDA and CDR2 SQIVND (reference sequence). The CDR3 runs to 18 residues. V lost 9 bases and J lost 2; bases outside the gene matches: 13. CDR3 DNA, as far as it was read: TGTGCCAGCGCGCTGACTAGCGGGAGGGGGCTTGCCACAGATACG. Its protein is CASALTSGRGLATDT. The whole CDR3 is CASALTSGRGLATDTQYF.

Note on this clone: The observed sequence ends 3 residues before the CDR3 terminus, with the missing tail filled in from the germline J gene. This chain joins TRBV4-1 and TRBJ1-4; possible D gene TRBD1, 6 bases. From germline, CDR1 is MGHRA and CDR2 YSYEKL. The V and J ends lost 4 bases and 8 bases respectively, with 14 bases between them. This CDR3 is 14 amino acids long. CDR3 DNA (partial): TGCGCCAGCAGCCCCAGGGGCGCCTGGGAAAAA. Its translation is CASSPRGAWEK. In full, the CDR3 reads CASSPRGAWEKLFF.

Notes on this clone: The sequenced fragment ends 3 residues before the CDR3 boundary, so the rest is inferred from the germline J gene. The rearrangement links TRBV5-1 to TRBJ2-3; 7 bases agree with TRBD1. V lost 4 bases, J lost 5 bases, and 7 bases stayed unmatched. The CDR3 has 14 amino acids. CDR1 SGHRS and CDR2 YFSETQ come from the germline V gene. The part of the CDR3 DNA that was read is TGCGCCAGCAGCCGTAATACAGGGGAAGATACG. This translates into CASSRNTGEDT. The full CDR3 protein is CASSRNTGEDTQYF.

As for this clone: Coverage ceases 3 residues before the CDR3 finishes, and the germline J gene fills in the end. V and J are TRBV20-1 and TRBJ2-3; 12 positions agree with TRBD2. The CDR3 has 14 residues. Germline loops: CDR1 DFQATT, CDR2 SNEGSKA (reference sequence). V shed 6 bases, J shed 4 bases, and the junction held 5 bases outside the gene matches. CDR3 sequence reads: CSAPLAGGPDTQYF. Incomplete CDR3 DNA: TGCAGTGCCCCTCTAGCGGGGGGGCCAGATACG.

Incomplete CDR3 DNA: TGCGCCAGCAGCTCCGGGACTGTTTCACCC. Protein sequence: CASSSGTVSP. In full, the CDR3 reads CASSSGTVSPLHF. V and J are TRBV5-1 and TRBJ1-6, with D possibly matching TRBD1 (5 bases). The sequence runs out 3 residues before the end of the CDR3; the remainder is reconstructed from the germline J gene. Trimming removed 3 bases at V and 9 bases at J, with 10 bases between. The CDR3 totals 13 residues. Per germline, CDR1 SGHRS and CDR2 YFSETQ.

As regards this clone: The read terminates 3 residues before the CDR3 end, so the remaining end is supplied by the germline J gene. J is TRBJ1-2 and V is TRBV20-1; D remains unclear. The germline CDR1 and CDR2 sequences are DFQATT and SNEGSKA (reference sequence). This CDR3 region has 13 residues. The CDR3 reads CSARDRAGLGYTF. The sequenced CDR3 bases are TGCAGTGCTAGAGATCGGGCGGGCTTAGGC.

About this clone itself: The read stops 3 residues short of the end of the CDR3; the missing end is completed from the germline J gene. This rearrangement joins TRBV2 to TRBJ1-1; D may be TRBD1 (5 bases). CDR1 and CDR2 (germline): SNHLY, FYNNEI. The V end was cut by 6 bases, the J end by 6 bases, with 11 bases between. The CDR3 extends over 12 amino acids. CDR3 in amino acids: CASSRDSPEAFF. The covered CDR3 bases are TGTGCCAGCAGCCGGGACTCTCCTGAA.

CDR3 region: CATGGGWGDTQYF. The sequenced part of the CDR3 DNA is TGTGCCACCGGCGGGGGTTGGGGAGATACG. This chain links TRBV19 with TRBJ2-3; 7 nucleotides align to TRBD2. The CDR3 end is not reached by the read, which stops 3 residues before it; the germline J gene fills it in. J gave up 5 bases and V 10 bases, and 9 bases lay outside the gene matches. This CDR3 contains 13 residues. CDR1 is LNHDA and CDR2 is SQIVND in the germline V gene (reference sequence).